This T cell receptor beta chain was identified in a study of monozygotic twins with inflammatory bowel disease. Study results and caveats: For repertoire similarity, concordant twins did not differ from discordant twins, possibly because power was limited. Against healthy co-twins, IBD patients had lower TCRbeta diversity (measured by inverse Simpson).

The team made cDNA by running eight separate reactions for each sample. Following a re-call of the 5' RACE reads, TCRdb has one entry per CDR3 protein and lacks DNA. Its listing shows 200,000 to 250,000 distinct CDR3 sequences. Germline V gene lookup returns CDR1 SEHNR and CDR2 FQNEAQ (reference sequence). This CDR3 comprises 15 residues. No T cells were sorted before total RNA was taken from whole blood. Comment on this clonotype: Its antigen is unidentified.

Specimen: blood. This TCR came from a human donor with ulcerative colitis or Crohn's disease, or a healthy co-twin of an affected twin (not recorded which). The V and J genes are TRBV7-9 and TRBJ2-1; with no DNA, the TCRdb D assignment of TRBD2 cannot be verified. CDR3 loop: CASSSGLAGANEQFF.